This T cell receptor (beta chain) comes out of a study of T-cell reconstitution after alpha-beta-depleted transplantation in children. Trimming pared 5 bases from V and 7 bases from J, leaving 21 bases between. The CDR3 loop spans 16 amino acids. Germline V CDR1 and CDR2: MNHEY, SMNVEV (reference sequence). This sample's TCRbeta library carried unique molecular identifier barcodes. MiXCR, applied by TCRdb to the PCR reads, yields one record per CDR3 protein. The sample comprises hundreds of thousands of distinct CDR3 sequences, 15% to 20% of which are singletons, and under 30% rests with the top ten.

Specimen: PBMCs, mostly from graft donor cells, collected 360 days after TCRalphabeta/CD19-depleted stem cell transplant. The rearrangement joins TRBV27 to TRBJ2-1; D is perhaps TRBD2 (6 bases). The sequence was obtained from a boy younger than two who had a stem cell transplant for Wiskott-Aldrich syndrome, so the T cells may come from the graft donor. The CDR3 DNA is TGTGCCAGCAGTCCCCCAGCGTGGAGGGCCAGGAATGAGCAGTTCTTC. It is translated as CASSPPAWRARNEQFF.